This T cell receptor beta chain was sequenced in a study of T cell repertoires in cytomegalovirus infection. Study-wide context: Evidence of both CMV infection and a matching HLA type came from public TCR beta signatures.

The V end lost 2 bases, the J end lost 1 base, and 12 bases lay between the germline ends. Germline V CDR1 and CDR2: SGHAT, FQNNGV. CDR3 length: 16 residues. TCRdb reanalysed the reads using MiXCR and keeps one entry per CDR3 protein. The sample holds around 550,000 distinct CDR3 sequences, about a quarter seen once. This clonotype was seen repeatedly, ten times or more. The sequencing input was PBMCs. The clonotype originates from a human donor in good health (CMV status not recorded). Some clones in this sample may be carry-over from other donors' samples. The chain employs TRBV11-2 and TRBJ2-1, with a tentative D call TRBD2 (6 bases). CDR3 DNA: TGTGCCAGCAGCTTACGGTGGGAGGTATCCTACAATGAGCAGTTCTTC. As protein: CASSLRWEVSYNEQFF.